The next 20 T cell receptor beta chains were all read from a single sample in a study of PD-1 blockade in classical Hodgkin lymphoma. Repertoires were generated with immunoSEQ multiplex PCR, while TCRdb's copy carries only in-frame clones and drops some. The table lists roughly 150,000 clones, 78% of them singletons, with roughly 9.2% in the top ten. The patients all showed relapse after autologous stem cell transplantation, while their brentuximab vedotin exposure varied. The sequencing used peripheral blood mononuclear cells (PBMCs), collected before the second cycle of nivolumab. The receptors shown here come from a human donor with classical Hodgkin lymphoma.

In DNA form, the CDR3 reads TGCAGCGCCGCGACAGGCATGGTACGTGAAAAACTGTTTTTT. Amino acid sequence: CSAATGMVREKLFF. V and J are TRBV29-1 and TRBJ1-4; the D gene is possibly TRBD1 (6 bases). The length of the CDR3 is 14 residues. Looked up from germline, CDR1 is SQVTM and CDR2 is ANQGSEA. Between the trimmed V and J ends, which lost 7 bases and 7 bases, there was a span of 19 bases.

The chain carries TRBV28 and TRBJ1-2; D perhaps matches TRBD1 (6 bases). V gave up 6 bases and J gave up 8 bases, with 13 bases separating them. The CDR3 has 12 residues. Germline V gives CDR1 MDHEN, CDR2 SYDVKM. CDR3 protein: CASRRQVRGYTF. The DNA of the CDR3 is TGTGCCAGCAGGAGACAGGTGCGGGGCTACACCTTC.

The rearrangement links TRBV29-1 to TRBJ1-2; 7 positions agree with TRBD1. This CDR3 is built from 14 residues. Looked up from germline, CDR1 is SQVTM and CDR2 is ANQGSEA. V trimming: 2 bases; J trimming: 0 bases; junction bases outside the gene matches: 3. The CDR3 is CSVEPTGANYGYTF. The CDR3 bases are TGCAGCGTTGAACCCACAGGGGCTAACTATGGCTACACCTTC.

The V call is TRBV7-5, the J call TRBJ2-7; the D segment call TRBD1 is taken from the table without a DNA check. TRBV7-5 is flagged as a pseudogene. The CDR3 covers 16 residues. The CDR3 here is CASSLTGTGISYEQYF. CDR3 sequence (DNA): TGTGCCAGCAGTTTAACCGGGACAGGGATCTCCTACGAGCAGTACTTC.

This chain connects TRBV28 to TRBJ2-3; 10 bases fit TRBD1. Germline lookup yields CDR1 MDHEN and CDR2 SYDVKM. V was clipped by 5 bases and J by 1 base; unmatched bases: 3. The CDR3 loop spans 15 amino acids. The DNA of the CDR3 is TGTGCCAGCAGTCCCGGGACAGGGGGCACAGATACGCAGTATTTT. It is translated as CASSPGTGGTDTQYF. The whole variable domain, remainder taken from reference TRBV28 and TRBJ2-3, is DVKVTQSSRYLVKRTGEKVFLECVQDMDHENMFWYRQDPGLGLRLIYFSYDVKMKEKGDIPEGYSVSREKKERFSLILESASTNQTSMYLCASSPGTGGTDTQYFGPGTRLTVL.

The rearrangement uses TRBV18 and TRBJ1-1; D might be TRBD1 (5 bases). With 3 bases removed from V and 5 bases from J, the gap between germline ends came to 13 bases. Germline V lookup: CDR1 KGHSH, CDR2 LQKENI. The CDR3 sequence is 14 residues long. The CDR3 nucleotides are TGTGCCAGCTCACCTACAGGATTGGGTACTGAAGCTTTCTTT. Its protein product is CASSPTGLGTEAFF. The full variable domain, rest sourced from reference TRBV18 and TRBJ1-1, is NAGVMQNPRHLVRRRGQEARLRCSPMKGHSHVYWYRQLPEEGLKFMVYLQKENIIDESGMPKERFSAEFPKEGPSILRIQQVVRGDSAAYFCASSPTGLGTEAFFGQGTRLTVV.

The table lists this clone with a few counts. V gene TRBV7-9 combines with J gene TRBJ1-5; 8 bases are a match to TRBD1. Germline V lookup: CDR1 SEHNR, CDR2 FQNEAQ (reference sequence). This CDR3 is 15 amino acids long. Trimming cost V 5 bases and J 6 bases; bases outside gene matches: 9. For the CDR3, the DNA is TGTGCCAGCAGCACCGGACAGGGCAGCGTTCAGCCCCAGCATTTT. Protein sequence: CASSTGQGSVQPQHF.

The CDR3 coding sequence is TGTGCCAGCAGCGAATGGGACTTCGGGATTCCTAGCAATCAGCCCCAGCATTTT. Translating it yields CASSEWDFGIPSNQPQHF. This sequence joins TRBV7-8 and TRBJ1-5, with D perhaps matching TRBD1 (5 bases). Between the trimmed V and J ends, which lost 5 bases and 0 bases, there was a span of 20 bases. Germline V gives CDR1 SGHVS, CDR2 FQNEAQ. The CDR3 runs 18 residues.

As for this clone: The same CDR3 can be traced to other DNA sequences in this sample. The V call is TRBV5-1, the J call TRBJ2-7; D gene unclear. There are 12 residues in the CDR3. Looked up from germline, CDR1 is SGHRS and CDR2 is YFSETQ. With 0 bases removed from V and 3 bases from J, the gap between germline ends came to 4 bases. The CDR3 sequence: CASSLVGYEQYF. The CDR3, as DNA: TGCGCCAGCAGCTTGGTGGGCTACGAGCAGTACTTC.

With respect to this clone: Other DNA sequences in this sample translate to the same CDR3. V and J are TRBV5-4 and TRBJ2-2, with 7 bases identical to TRBD1. Trimming took 5 bases from V and 4 from J; bases not matched to a gene: 5. The CDR3 contains 14 residues. The germline V gene has CDR1 SGHNT and CDR2 YYREEE (reference sequence). This CDR3 reads CASSRQGITGELFF. DNA of the CDR3: TGTGCCAGCAGTAGACAGGGAATCACCGGGGAGCTGTTTTTT.

A remark on this clone: This specimen includes other DNA sequences encoding the same CDR3. This rearrangement joins TRBV7-3 to TRBJ2-7; 8 bases are a match to TRBD1. Germline loops: CDR1 SGHTA, CDR2 FQGTGA. V gave up 4 bases and J gave up 5 bases; unmatched junction bases: 4. The CDR3 has 13 amino acids. The CDR3 loop reads CASSSGQGNEQYF. The CDR3 DNA sequence: TGTGCCAGCAGCTCCGGACAGGGCAACGAGCAGTACTTC.

The chain has TRBV27 and TRBJ2-1; tentatively, D is TRBD2 (6 bases). V was trimmed by 5 bases and J by 6 bases, leaving 20 bases between them. From germline, CDR1 is MNHEY and CDR2 SMNVEV (reference sequence). The CDR3 consists of 16 residues. CDR3 sequence (DNA): TGTGCCAGCAGTGGGATTAGCGGAGCAGGTGGCAATGAGCAGTTCTTC. Its protein is CASSGISGAGGNEQFF.

The rearrangement links TRBV7-2 to TRBJ2-5; tentative D call: TRBD2 (6 bases). V was pared by 4 bases and J by 5 bases, with 20 bases between. The V gene's germline CDR1 is SGHTA and CDR2 FQGNSA. The CDR3 totals 16 residues. The CDR3 spells CASSSPLKVRGETQYF. Written as DNA, the CDR3 is TGTGCCAGCAGCTCTCCCCTTAAGGTACGGGGGGAGACCCAGTACTTC.

This clone has more than one count but fewer than ten. The V gene is TRBV29-1, the J gene TRBJ2-1; the D gene is possibly TRBD1 (6 bases). The CDR3 spans 15 residues. Germline V gives CDR1 SQVTM, CDR2 ANQGSEA. V lost 3 bases and J 2 bases, leaving 14 bases between the germline ends. The CDR3 is CSVEHTGSPYNEQFF. CDR3 DNA: TGCAGCGTTGAGCACACAGGGAGCCCCTACAATGAGCAGTTCTTC.

This chain links TRBV11-2 with TRBJ2-1, with TRBD2 as a possible D gene (5 bases). Trimming stripped 4 bases from V and 4 bases from J, with 8 bases between. Germline assignment: CDR1 SGHAT and CDR2 FQNNGV. There are 13 residues in the CDR3. DNA of the CDR3: TGTGCCAGCAGCTCGAGCGGTTACAATGAGCAGTTCTTC. Its protein is CASSSSGYNEQFF.

This clone was counted once. The V gene is TRBV28, the J gene TRBJ2-7; TRBD2 is a possible D gene (7 bases). The CDR3 is 15 amino acids. CDR1 is MDHEN, CDR2 SYDVKM, per germline. V was pared by 6 bases and J by 6 bases, with 21 bases between. The CDR3 coding sequence is TGTGCCAGCAGGATCGGGGGGCCAGGTCTCGGCGAGCAGTACTTC. Amino acids: CASRIGGPGLGEQYF.

Note on this clone: Other nucleotide sequences in the sample specify the same CDR3. The chain links TRBV18 to TRBJ2-1; 9 bases are a match to TRBD2. CDR3 length: 15 residues. The germline CDR1 and CDR2 sequences are KGHSH and LQKENI. After removal of 1 base from V and 3 bases from J, the junction contained 1 base not matched to a gene. CDR3 in DNA: TGTGCCAGCTCACCACAGCGGGAGGTCTACAATGAGCAGTTCTTC. Protein product: CASSPQREVYNEQFF.

The chain has TRBV19 and TRBJ1-1, with TRBD1 matching over 7 bases. The V segment lost 1 base and the J segment 4 bases; nucleotides outside the gene matches: 6. The germline V gene has CDR1 LNHDA and CDR2 SQIVND (reference sequence). This CDR3 spans 15 amino acids. CDR3 residues: CASSIGRGRATEAFF. CDR3 DNA sequence: TGTGCCAGTAGTATAGGAAGGGGGCGGGCCACTGAAGCTTTCTTT. The full variable domain, its missing parts supplied by reference TRBV19 and TRBJ1-1, is DGGITQSPKYLFRKEGQNVTLSCEQNLNHDAMYWYRQDPGQGLRLIYYSQIVNDFQKGDIAEGYSVSREKKESFPLTVTSAQKNPTAFYLCASSIGRGRATEAFFGQGTRLTVV.

The rearrangement uses TRBV5-6 and TRBJ2-5; TRBD2 matches at 9 bases. The DNA matches TRBJ2-7 better at its end, which makes the J call doubtful. The CDR3 length is 15 residues. Germline V CDR1 and CDR2: SGHDT, YYEEEE. CDR3 region: CASSRLAVLAYEQYF. The CDR3 region has the DNA TGTGCCAGCAGTCGACTAGCGGTACTAGCCTACGAGCAGTACTTC.

This clone showed up just once. V usage is TRBV10-3 and J usage is TRBJ2-2, with TRBD1 as a possible D gene (5 bases). Germline CDR1 is ENHRY and CDR2 is SYGVKD. Trimming shortened V by 3 bases and J by 5 bases, and 10 bases separated the two germline ends. CDR3 size: 14 residues. As DNA, the CDR3 is TGTGCCATCAGTGAACAGGATTCGACCGGGGAGCTGTTTTTT. The encoded protein is CAISEQDSTGELFF.